This T cell receptor (beta chain) appears in the sequencing data of a study of Ad26.COV2.S vaccination and SARS-CoV-2 variants. Described treatment: about 20 received Ad26.COV2.S at low or high dose, single or two shots; about 5 received placebo; per-sample allocation not given. Day 63 after the first vaccine or placebo injection was the time point for sampling. Within Boston, the person who donated was an adult of 18-55 years. The shot given was an Ad26 vector that makes Wuhan-strain SARS-CoV-2 spike. Measured with immunoSEQ multiplex PCR; TCRdb has only the in-frame clones, and not every one. The sample lists about 440,000 clones, less than 95% occurring once. The CDR3 spans 14 residues. Germline CDR1 MDHEN, CDR2 SYDVKM. The trim removed 7 bases at V and 7 bases at J, leaving 5 bases unmatched.

The chain carries TRBV28 and TRBJ2-7; 15 bases match TRBD2. The clonotype comes from a person aged 18-65 years who received the Ad26.COV2.S COVID-19 vaccine or a placebo. This specimen was peripheral blood, taken in a trial of Ad26.COV2.S vaccine versus placebo. The CDR3 coding sequence is TGTGCCAGCATCCAGGGACTAGCGGGAGGTGAGCAGTACTTC. The encoded protein is CASIQGLAGGEQYF.